A selection of T cell receptor beta chains follows, all from one sample in a study of glioma-infiltrating T cells. One entry per CDR3 protein, called by TCRdb with MiXCR from the multiplex PCR reads. The sample lists 100,000 to 150,000 distinct CDR3 sequences; 24% were seen once. The sample taken for sequencing was glioma tissue, nonneoplastic brain tissue, or PBMCs (not recorded which). The receptors here all came from a human donor with low-grade glioma or glioblastoma, undergoing nonglioma brain surgery, or in good health (not recorded which). Both conserved end residues are part of each CDR3. A D gene is named only where the DNA matches it firmly. Clone sizes are given selectively: once, few, many, or a class where the clone is expanded.

J,D,size,length,V,CDR3,DNA
TRBJ1-1,.,few,13,TRBV7-8,CASSSERHTEAFF,TGTGCCAGCAGCTCTGAAAGGCACACTGAAGCTTTCTTT
TRBJ2-3,.,few,14,TRBV3-1,CASSPRGGRDTQYF,TGTGCCAGCAGCCCGAGGGGGGGACGAGATACGCAGTATTTT
TRBJ2-1,.,few,13,TRBV11-2,CASSTRTNNEQSF,TGTGCCAGCAGCACTCGGACCAACAATGAGCAGTCCTTC
TRBJ2-1,.,.,15,TRBV7-2,CASSLGGPTYNEQFF,TGTGCCAGCAGCTTGGGGGGACCAACCTACAATGAGCAGTTCTTC
TRBJ1-1,.,.,13,TRBV12-3/TRBV12-4,CASSEGEFTEAFF,TGCGCCAGCAGTGAGGGAGAGTTCACTGAAGCTTTCTTT
TRBJ1-2,TRBD1,.,12,TRBV4-1,CASSLQGNGYTF,TGCGCCAGCAGCCTACAGGGGAATGGCTACACCTTC
TRBJ2-3,.,.,15,TRBV6-1,CASSGRRGGTDTQYF,TGTGCCAGCAGTGGGAGAAGGGGTGGCACAGATACGCAGTATTTT
TRBJ1-2,.,.,16,TRBV27,CASSPRQVWGYYGYTF,TGTGCCAGCAGTCCCCGACAGGTCTGGGGGTACTATGGCTACACCTTC
TRBJ2-5,.,few,14,TRBV7-6,CASSSDGFQETQYF,TGTGCCAGCAGCTCCGACGGTTTTCAAGAGACCCAGTACTTC
TRBJ2-1,TRBD1,many,12,TRBV20-1,CSATDRGNEQFF,TGCAGTGCTACTGACAGGGGTAATGAGCAGTTCTTC
TRBJ2-5,TRBD2,.,15,TRBV5-4,CASSPGTSDARAQYF,TGTGCCAGCAGCCCCGGGACTAGCGACGCCCGCGCCCAGTACTTC
TRBJ1-3,.,many,12,TRBV7-9,CASSLAGNTIYF,TGTGCCAGCAGTTTAGCCGGAAACACCATATATTTT
TRBJ2-2,.,few,14,TRBV29-1,CSVEVGANTGELFF,TGCAGCGTTGAAGTCGGGGCAAACACCGGGGAGCTGTTTTTT
TRBJ2-1,TRBD1,.,17,TRBV15,CATSRESDRGLSNEQFF,TGTGCCACCAGCAGAGAATCGGACAGGGGGCTAAGCAATGAGCAGTTCTTC
TRBJ2-5,TRBD2,.,16,TRBV7-9,CASSYPLSGGQETQYF,TGTGCCAGCAGCTATCCACTGAGCGGGGGACAAGAGACCCAGTACTTC
TRBJ2-5,.,many,17,TRBV20-1,CSATPRGAGATQETQYF,TGCAGTGCGACCCCAAGGGGGGCGGGGGCGACCCAAGAGACCCAGTACTTC
TRBJ2-1,TRBD2,many,18,TRBV25-1,CASSEYWVERGGYNEQFF,TGTGCCAGCAGTGAATATTGGGTAGAGCGGGGGGGATACAATGAGCAGTTCTTC
TRBJ2-1,TRBD1,once,16,TRBV15,CATSRTGQGASNEQFF,TGTGCCACCAGCAGAACGGGACAGGGGGCCTCCAATGAGCAGTTCTTC
TRBJ2-1,TRBD2,.,13,TRBV19,CASRLAGGHEQFF,TGTGCCAGCCGACTAGCGGGGGGCCATGAGCAGTTCTTC
TRBJ2-1,.,.,15,TRBV5-1,CASSSTGSSYNEQFF,TGCGCCAGCAGCTCGACCGGTAGCTCCTACAATGAGCAGTTCTTC
TRBJ1-2,TRBD1,many,14,TRBV7-8,CASSLVDRGYGYTF,TGTGCCAGCAGCTTAGTGGACAGGGGCTATGGCTACACCTTC
TRBJ1-6,TRBD1,.,15,TRBV19,CASSTDRGVNSPLHF,TGTGCCAGTAGTACGGACAGGGGGGTTAATTCACCCCTCCACTTT
TRBJ1-2,.,many,14,TRBV2,CASSDGYSNYGYTF,TGTGCCAGCAGTGATGGGTACTCTAACTATGGCTACACCTTC
TRBJ1-5,.,.,12,TRBV12-3/TRBV12-4,CAPRAWDQPQHF,TGTGCCCCCCGGGCTTGGGATCAGCCCCAGCATTTT
TRBJ2-2,TRBD1,.,17,TRBV27,CASSFSRGRGMDGELFF,TGTGCCAGCAGTTTTTCCAGGGGGCGCGGAATGGACGGGGAGCTGTTTTTT
TRBJ2-5,TRBD1,few,14,TRBV11-3,CASSPDREQETQYF,TGTGCCAGCAGCCCCGACAGGGAACAAGAGACCCAGTACTTC
TRBJ1-1,.,.,14,TRBV4-2,CASNRQETRTEAFF,TGTGCCAGCAACCGCCAGGAGACCCGGACTGAAGCTTTCTTT
TRBJ2-1,.,many,13,TRBV6-1,CASSSHSMVEQFF,TGTGCCAGCAGTTCGCACTCTATGGTGGAGCAGTTCTTC
TRBJ1-1,.,many,14,TRBV27,CASSSADGYTEAFF,TGTGCCAGCAGTTCGGCGGATGGGTACACTGAAGCTTTCTTT
TRBJ1-2,.,few,14,TRBV24-1,CATSDFTRGYGYTF,TGTGCCACCAGTGATTTTACCAGGGGCTATGGCTACACCTTC
TRBJ2-3,TRBD2,.,15,TRBV5-5,CASSLRGAGADTQYF,TGTGCCAGCAGCTTGCGGGGAGCGGGGGCAGATACGCAGTATTTT
TRBJ1-2,TRBD1,many,16,TRBV6-1,CASIPDRGQPNYGYTF,TGTGCCAGCATTCCCGACAGGGGCCAACCTAACTATGGCTACACCTTC
TRBJ2-1,.,few,12,TRBV3-1,CASSHGFTEQFF,TGTGCCAGCAGCCATGGGTTTACTGAGCAGTTCTTC
TRBJ1-6,TRBD1,many,15,TRBV20-1,CSAPGTGGSNSPLHF,TGCAGTGCTCCAGGAACAGGGGGTAGTAATTCACCCCTCCACTTT
TRBJ1-6,TRBD1,few,17,TRBV6-6,CASSKTGGDVRTSPLHF,TGTGCCAGCAGTAAGACAGGGGGCGACGTCCGGACTTCACCCCTCCACTTT
TRBJ1-2,TRBD1,.,13,TRBV19,CASSILRDRGYTF,TGTGCCAGTAGTATCCTCCGGGACAGGGGCTACACCTTC
TRBJ1-2,.,.,17,TRBV27,CASSMRPGTTYNYGYTF,TGTGCCAGCAGTATGAGACCCGGGACAACCTATAACTATGGCTACACCTTC
TRBJ1-5,.,few,14,TRBV6-1,CAADRTGGNQPQHF,TGTGCCGCGGACCGGACGGGGGGGAATCAGCCCCAGCATTTT
TRBJ2-1,.,many,10,TRBV28,CASSFNEQFF,TGTGCCAGCAGTTTCAATGAGCAGTTCTTC
TRBJ2-1,TRBD1,.,14,TRBV6-1,CASSFRQGGNEQFF,TGTGCCAGCAGTTTCCGACAGGGGGGTAATGAGCAGTTCTTC
TRBJ2-3,TRBD2,.,14,TRBV12-3/TRBV12-4,CASTLAGGGDTQYF,TGTGCCAGCACCCTAGCGGGGGGCGGTGATACGCAGTATTTT
TRBJ2-1,TRBD2,many,15,TRBV28,CASSSLAGPYNEQFF,TGTGCCAGCAGTTCCCTAGCGGGTCCCTACAATGAGCAGTTCTTC
TRBJ2-3,TRBD2,.,16,TRBV6-4,CASSPAGLAGADTQYF,TGTGCCAGCAGTCCCGCGGGCTTAGCGGGGGCAGATACGCAGTATTTT
TRBJ2-1,TRBD1,many,15,TRBV6-1,CASTGDRGRNDEQFF,TGTGCCAGCACTGGGGACAGGGGGCGCAATGATGAGCAGTTCTTC
TRBJ2-3,.,.,14,TRBV5-1,CASSSDTLADTQYF,TGCGCCAGCAGCTCGGACACATTAGCAGATACGCAGTATTTT
TRBJ2-5,TRBD2,few,15,TRBV19,CASRLAGDSQETQYF,TGTGCCAGTAGACTAGCGGGGGACTCCCAAGAGACCCAGTACTTC
TRBJ2-1,.,few,12,TRBV11-3,CASGGAANEQFF,TGTGCCAGCGGGGGGGCCGCAAATGAGCAGTTCTTC
TRBJ1-1,TRBD1,.,14,TRBV5-1,CASSWAGGGTEAFF,TGCGCCAGCAGCTGGGCAGGGGGAGGTACTGAAGCTTTCTTT
TRBJ1-2,.,few,13,TRBV28,CASSPQTRYGYTF,TGTGCCAGCAGTCCACAGACTCGTTATGGCTACACCTTC
TRBJ2-1,.,.,18,TRBV24-1,CATSDMTPRGWKLNEQFF,TGTGCCACCAGTGATATGACCCCTCGAGGATGGAAGTTAAATGAGCAGTTCTTC
TRBJ1-1,TRBD1,.,15,TRBV4-3,CASSRGRQGVTEAFF,TGCGCCAGCAGCCGGGGGCGGCAGGGGGTCACTGAAGCTTTCTTT
TRBJ1-1,.,.,13,TRBV5-5,CASSLAGIAEAFF,TGTGCCAGCAGCTTGGCTGGGATTGCTGAAGCTTTCTTT